Reported below is one TCR beta chain. The antigen is unknown. RNA transcripts yielded amplified TCR beta CDR3 regions. HTBI primers primed a first-round RT-PCR, and a second-round multiplex PCR followed. TCRdb used MiXCR to reprocess the multiplex PCR reads, holding one entry per CDR3 protein. The repertoire holds over a million distinct CDR3 sequences, with about 35% as singletons. The sample comes from a study of Graves' ophthalmopathy and Graves' hyperthyroidism. General observations from the study: Blood also harbored most expanded thyroid clonotypes above 0.001 frequency.

CDR3 length: 15 amino acids. Germline V gives CDR1 DFQATT, CDR2 SNEGSKA (reference sequence). The V gene lost 4 bases and the J gene lost 3 bases, with 19 bases spanning the gap. The sequenced sample consisted of peripheral blood or thyroid tissue (not recorded which). This sequence was found in an adult man with Graves' hyperthyroidism. The chain is built from TRBV20-1 and TRBJ2-7; either TRBD1 or TRBD2 may fit D (5 bases each). The DNA of the CDR3 is TGCAGTGCTACCCCCGGGACCAGGGCCGGCTACGAGCAGTACTTC. Its translation is CSATPGTRAGYEQYF.